This TCR beta chain was identified in a study of blood T cell repertoires in COVID-19. Study background: PBMCs, B-cell-depleted T cells, or T cells provided the cDNA or gDNA that made up the material.

Clones were sequenced by immunoSEQ multiplex PCR, and TCRdb holds only the in-frame ones, with some missing. Of tens of thousands of clones in the sample, approximately 80% are singletons; the top ten hold roughly 43%. This CDR3 comprises 14 residues. Trimming cost V 4 bases and J 8 bases; bases outside gene matches: 5. Germline loops: CDR1 LGHDT, CDR2 YNNKEL (reference sequence). This receptor was taken from a man at least 80 years old with acute or convalescent COVID-19. This chain connects TRBV3-1 (or the pseudogene TRBV3-2) to TRBJ1-6; 7 bases are shared with TRBD1. The sequencing sample was made of peripheral blood. CDR3 residues: CASSLGQGDSPLHF. The CDR3 DNA reads TGTGCCAGCAGCCTAGGTCAGGGGGATTCACCCCTCCACTTT.